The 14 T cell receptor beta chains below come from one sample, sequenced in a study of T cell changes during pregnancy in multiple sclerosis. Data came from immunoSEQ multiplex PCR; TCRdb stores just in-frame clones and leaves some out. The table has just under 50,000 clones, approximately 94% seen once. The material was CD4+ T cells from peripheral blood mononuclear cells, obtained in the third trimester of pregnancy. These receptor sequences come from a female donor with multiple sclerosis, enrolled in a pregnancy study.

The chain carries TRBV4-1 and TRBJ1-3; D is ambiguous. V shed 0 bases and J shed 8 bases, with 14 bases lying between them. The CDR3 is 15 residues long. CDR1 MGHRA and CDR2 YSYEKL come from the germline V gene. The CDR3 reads CASSQEGRKSYTIYF. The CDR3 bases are TGCGCCAGCAGCCAAGAAGGGAGAAAGAGTTACACCATATATTTT.

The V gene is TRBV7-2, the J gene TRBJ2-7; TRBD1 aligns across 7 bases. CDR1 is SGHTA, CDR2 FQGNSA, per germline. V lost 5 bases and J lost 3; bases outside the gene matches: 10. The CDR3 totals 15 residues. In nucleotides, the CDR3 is TGTGCCAGCAGCCCATTCCGGGACAGTCTCTACGAGCAGTACTTC. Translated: CASSPFRDSLYEQYF.

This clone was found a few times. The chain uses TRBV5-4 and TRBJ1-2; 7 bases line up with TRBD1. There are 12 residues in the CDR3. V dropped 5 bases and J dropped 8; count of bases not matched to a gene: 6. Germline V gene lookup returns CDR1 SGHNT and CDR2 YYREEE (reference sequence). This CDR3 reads CASRPNRGGYTF. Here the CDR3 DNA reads TGTGCCAGCAGACCCAACAGGGGCGGCTACACCTTC.

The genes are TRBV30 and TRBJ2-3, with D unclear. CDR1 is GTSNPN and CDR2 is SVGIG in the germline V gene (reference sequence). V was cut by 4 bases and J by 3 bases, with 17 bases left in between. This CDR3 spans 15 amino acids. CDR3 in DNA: TGTGCCTGGACCTCTCTACCCCGAGAGACAGATACGCAGTATTTT. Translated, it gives CAWTSLPRETDTQYF.

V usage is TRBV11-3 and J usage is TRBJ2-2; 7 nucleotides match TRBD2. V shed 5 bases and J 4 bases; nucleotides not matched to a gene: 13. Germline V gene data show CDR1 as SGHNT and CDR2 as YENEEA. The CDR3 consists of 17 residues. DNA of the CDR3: TGTGCCAGCAGCCCCAGCGGAGTGGGGGGGGGCACCGGGGAGCTGTTTTTT. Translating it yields CASSPSGVGGGTGELFF. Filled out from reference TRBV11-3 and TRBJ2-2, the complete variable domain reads EAGVVQSPRYKIIEKKQPVAFWCNPISGHNTLYWYLQNLGQGPELLIRYENEEAVDDSQLPKDRFSAERLKGVDSTLKIQPAELGDSAVYLCASSPSGVGGGTGELFFGEGSRLTVL.

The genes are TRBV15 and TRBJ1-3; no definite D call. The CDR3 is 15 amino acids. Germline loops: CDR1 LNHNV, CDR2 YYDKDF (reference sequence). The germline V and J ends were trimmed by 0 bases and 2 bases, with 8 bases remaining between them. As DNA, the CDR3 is TGTGCCACCAGCAGAGACCCCCGGGCTGGAAACACCATATATTTT. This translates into CATSRDPRAGNTIYF. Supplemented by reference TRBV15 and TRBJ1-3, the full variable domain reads DAMVIQNPRYQVTQFGKPVTLSCSQTLNHNVMYWYQQKSSQAPKLLFHYYDKDFNNEADTPDNFQSRRPNTSFCFLDIRSPGLGDTAMYLCATSRDPRAGNTIYFGEGSWLTVV.

The CDR3 region has the DNA TGCGCCAGCAGCTCGCAACAGGGCACAAATGAAAAACTGTTTTTT. It codes for CASSSQQGTNEKLFF. The chain is built from TRBV5-1 and TRBJ1-4; D is possibly TRBD1 (6 bases). The germline V and J ends were trimmed by 3 bases and 5 bases, with 14 bases remaining between them. Germline V lookup: CDR1 SGHRS, CDR2 YFSETQ. The length of the CDR3 is 15 residues.

This chain's CDR3 is CASRHTTGDLYNEQFF. The CDR3, as DNA: TGTGCCAGCAGGCATACAACAGGTGATTTATACAATGAGCAGTTCTTC. The genes are TRBV5-4 and TRBJ2-1; TRBD1 might be the D (5 bases). Trimming pared 5 bases from V and 4 bases from J, leaving 19 bases between. Per the germline V gene, CDR1 is SGHNT and CDR2 is YYREEE (reference sequence). CDR3 size: 16 residues. The full variable domain, in which reference TRBV5-4 and TRBJ2-1 provide the parts outside the CDR3, is ETGVTQSPTHLIKTRGQQVTLRCSSQSGHNTVSWYQQALGQGPQFIFQYYREEENGRGNFPPRFSGLQFPNYSSELNVNALELDDSALYLCASRHTTGDLYNEQFFGPGTRLTVL.

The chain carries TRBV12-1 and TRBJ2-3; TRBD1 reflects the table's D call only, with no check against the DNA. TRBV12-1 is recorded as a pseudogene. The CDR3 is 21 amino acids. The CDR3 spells CASSKTPRQTRAIPCTDTQYF. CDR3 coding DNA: TGTGCCAGCAGCAAAACGCCAAGACAGACAAGAGCGATTCCATGCACAGATACGCAGTATTTT.

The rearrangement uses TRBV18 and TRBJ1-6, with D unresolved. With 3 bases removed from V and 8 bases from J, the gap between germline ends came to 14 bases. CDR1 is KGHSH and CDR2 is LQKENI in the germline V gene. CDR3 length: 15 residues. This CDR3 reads CASSPPGATYSPLHF. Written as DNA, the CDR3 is TGTGCCAGCTCACCCCCGGGAGCAACCTATTCACCCCTCCACTTT.

CDR3 loop: CASSPPRGGGSQETQYF. In DNA form, the CDR3 reads TGTGCCAGCAGCCCCCCTCGAGGCGGGGGATCTCAAGAGACCCAGTACTTC. This sequence joins TRBV9 and TRBJ2-5; 7 nucleotides agree with TRBD2. V lost 4 bases to trimming and J lost 2 bases; unmatched junction nucleotides: 14. Germline CDR1 and CDR2: SGDLS and YYNGEE. The CDR3 is 17 residues long. The whole variable domain, filled in from reference TRBV9 and TRBJ2-5, reads DSGVTQTPKHLITATGQRVTLRCSPRSGDLSVYWYQQSLDQGLQFLIQYYNGEERAKGNILERFSAQQFPDLHSELNLSSLELGDSALYFCASSPPRGGGSQETQYFGPGTRLLVL.

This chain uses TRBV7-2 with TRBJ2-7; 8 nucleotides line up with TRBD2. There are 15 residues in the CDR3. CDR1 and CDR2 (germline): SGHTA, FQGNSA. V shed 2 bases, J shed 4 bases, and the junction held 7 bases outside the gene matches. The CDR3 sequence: CASSLYFTSGYEQYF. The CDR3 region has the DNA TGTGCCAGCAGCTTATATTTTACTAGCGGATACGAGCAGTACTTC.

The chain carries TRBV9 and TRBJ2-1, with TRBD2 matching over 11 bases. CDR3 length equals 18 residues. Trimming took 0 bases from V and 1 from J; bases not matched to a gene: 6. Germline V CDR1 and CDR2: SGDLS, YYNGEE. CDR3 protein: CASSVARTSGLSYNEQFF. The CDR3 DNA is TGTGCCAGCAGCGTAGCTCGGACTAGCGGGCTTTCCTACAATGAGCAGTTCTTC.

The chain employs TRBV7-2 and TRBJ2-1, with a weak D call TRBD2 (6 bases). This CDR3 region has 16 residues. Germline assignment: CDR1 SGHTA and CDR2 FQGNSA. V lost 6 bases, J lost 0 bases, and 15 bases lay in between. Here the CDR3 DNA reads TGTGCCAGCAGTGACGCGGGGCCGAGCTCCTACAATGAGCAGTTCTTC. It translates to CASSDAGPSSYNEQFF.